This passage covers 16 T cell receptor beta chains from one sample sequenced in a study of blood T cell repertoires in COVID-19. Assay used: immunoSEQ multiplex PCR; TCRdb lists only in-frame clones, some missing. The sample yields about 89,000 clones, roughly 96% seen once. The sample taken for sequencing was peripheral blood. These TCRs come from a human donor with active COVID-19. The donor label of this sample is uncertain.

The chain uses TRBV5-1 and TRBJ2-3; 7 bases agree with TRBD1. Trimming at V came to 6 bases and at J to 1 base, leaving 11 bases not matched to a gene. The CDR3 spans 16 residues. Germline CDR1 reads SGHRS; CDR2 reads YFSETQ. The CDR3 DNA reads TGCGCCAGCAACTTCGTCCGGGACAGAGGCACAGATACGCAGTATTTT. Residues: CASNFVRDRGTDTQYF.

This chain's CDR3 is CASSWLISYEQYF. The CDR3 nucleotides are TGTGCCAGCAGCTGGCTCATCTCCTACGAGCAGTACTTC. The J gene is TRBJ2-7, the V gene TRBV5-5; D not certain. Germline CDR1 and CDR2: SGHKS and YYEKEE (reference sequence). The CDR3 sequence is 13 residues long. V lost 3 bases and J lost 0, with 7 bases in between.

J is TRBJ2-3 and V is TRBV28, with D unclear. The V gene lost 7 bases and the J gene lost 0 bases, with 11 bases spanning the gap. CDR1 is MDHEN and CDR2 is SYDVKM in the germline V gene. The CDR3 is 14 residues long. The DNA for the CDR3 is TGTGCCAGCACCCCGCCCGGGAGCACAGATACGCAGTATTTT. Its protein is CASTPPGSTDTQYF.

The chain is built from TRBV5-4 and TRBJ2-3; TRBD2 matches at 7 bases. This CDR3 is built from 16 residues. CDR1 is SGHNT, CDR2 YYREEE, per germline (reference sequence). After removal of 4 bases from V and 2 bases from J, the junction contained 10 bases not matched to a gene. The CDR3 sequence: CASSVVGGISTDTQYF. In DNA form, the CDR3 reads TGTGCCAGCAGCGTGGTCGGGGGGATCTCCACAGATACGCAGTATTTT.

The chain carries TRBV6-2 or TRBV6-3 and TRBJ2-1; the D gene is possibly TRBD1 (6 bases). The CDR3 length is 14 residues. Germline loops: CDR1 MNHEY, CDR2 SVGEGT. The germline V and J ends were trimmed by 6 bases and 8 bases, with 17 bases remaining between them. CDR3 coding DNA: TGTGCCAGCAGCCCGACAGGATTTGACCATGAGCAGTTCTTC. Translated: CASSPTGFDHEQFF.

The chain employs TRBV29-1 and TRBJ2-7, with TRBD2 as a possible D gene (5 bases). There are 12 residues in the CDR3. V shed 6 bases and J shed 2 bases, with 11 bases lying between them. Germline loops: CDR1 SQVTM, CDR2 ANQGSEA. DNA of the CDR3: TGCAGCGTCGGGGTCTCCCCCTACGAGCAGTACTTC. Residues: CSVGVSPYEQYF.

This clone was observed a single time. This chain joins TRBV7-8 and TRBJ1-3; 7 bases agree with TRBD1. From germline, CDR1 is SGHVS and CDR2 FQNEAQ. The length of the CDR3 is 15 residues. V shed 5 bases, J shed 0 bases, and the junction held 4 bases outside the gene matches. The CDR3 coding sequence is TGTGCCAGCAGCCGGGACAGTCTCTCTGGAAACACCATATATTTT. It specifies CASSRDSLSGNTIYF.

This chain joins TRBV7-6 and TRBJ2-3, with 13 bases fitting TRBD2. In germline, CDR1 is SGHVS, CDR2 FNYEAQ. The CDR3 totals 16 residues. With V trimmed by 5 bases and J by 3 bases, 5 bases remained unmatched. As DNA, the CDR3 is TGTGCCAGCAGCAGACTAGCGGGGGGTCTTACAGATACGCAGTATTTT. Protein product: CASSRLAGGLTDTQYF.

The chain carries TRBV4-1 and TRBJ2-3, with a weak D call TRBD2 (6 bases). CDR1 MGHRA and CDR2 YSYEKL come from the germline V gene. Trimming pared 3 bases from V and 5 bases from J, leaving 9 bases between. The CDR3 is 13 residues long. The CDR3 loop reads CASSQGGEDTQYF. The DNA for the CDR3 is TGCGCCAGCAGCCAGGGCGGGGAAGATACGCAGTATTTT.

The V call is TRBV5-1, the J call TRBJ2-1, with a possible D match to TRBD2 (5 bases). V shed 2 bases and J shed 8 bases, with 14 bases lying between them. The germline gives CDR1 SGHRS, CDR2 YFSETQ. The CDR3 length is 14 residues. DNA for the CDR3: TGCGCCAGCAGCTTCGACTACCCGAGGGATGAGCAGTTCTTC. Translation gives CASSFDYPRDEQFF.

Here the CDR3 reads CASSRTGTSEQYF. Here the CDR3 DNA reads TGTGCCAGCAGTAGGACAGGGACCTCTGAGCAGTACTTC. The genes are TRBV6-4 and TRBJ2-7, with 8 bases identical to TRBD1. Germline loops: CDR1 MRHNA, CDR2 SNTAGT. CDR3 size: 13 residues. V trimming: 5 bases; J trimming: 7 bases; junction bases outside the gene matches: 7.

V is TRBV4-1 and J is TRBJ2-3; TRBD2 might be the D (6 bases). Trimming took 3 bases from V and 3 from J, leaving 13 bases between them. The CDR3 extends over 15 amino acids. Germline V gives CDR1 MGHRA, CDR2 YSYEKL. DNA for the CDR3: TGCGCCAGCAGCCAGGTCGGACTACAGACAGATACGCAGTATTTT. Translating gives CASSQVGLQTDTQYF.

The CDR3 DNA is TGTGCCAGCAGCTTGGGTCTTGTTAATGAAAAACTGTTTTTT. Translating it yields CASSLGLVNEKLFF. The V call is TRBV5-4, the J call TRBJ1-4; unclear D gene. The germline gives CDR1 SGHNT, CDR2 YYREEE (reference sequence). The CDR3 is 14 residues long. The germline V and J ends were trimmed by 0 bases and 4 bases, with 7 bases remaining between them.

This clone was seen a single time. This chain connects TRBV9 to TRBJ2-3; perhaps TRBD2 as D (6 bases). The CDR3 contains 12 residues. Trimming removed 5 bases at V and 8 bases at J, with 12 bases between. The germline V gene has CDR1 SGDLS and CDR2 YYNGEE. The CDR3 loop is CASSAGLPTQYF. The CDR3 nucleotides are TGTGCCAGCAGTGCGGGACTCCCTACGCAGTATTTT.

The DNA for the CDR3 is TGTGCCAGCAGTCACAACAACGGCTACACCTTC. It encodes CASSHNNGYTF. V usage is TRBV28 and J usage is TRBJ1-2; D uncertain. The V and J ends lost 5 bases and 8 bases respectively, with 9 bases between them. CDR3 length: 11 amino acids. CDR1 and CDR2 from the germline V gene are MDHEN and SYDVKM.

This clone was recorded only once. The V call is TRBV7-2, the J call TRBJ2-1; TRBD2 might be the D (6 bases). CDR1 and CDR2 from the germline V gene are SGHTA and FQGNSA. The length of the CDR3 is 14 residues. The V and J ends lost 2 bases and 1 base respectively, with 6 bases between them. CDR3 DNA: TGTGCCAGCAGCTTAAGCGGGTCCTACAATGAGCAGTTCTTC. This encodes CASSLSGSYNEQFF.